These T cell receptor beta chains were read from a single sample in a study of blood T cell repertoires in COVID-19. Sequencing used immunoSEQ multiplex PCR; TCRdb keeps in-frame clones, though not all of them. Of approximately 190,000 clones listed, 65% to 85% are singletons. The source material was PBMCs or T cells enriched from blood (not recorded which). The receptors were sampled from a woman in her thirties who had been exposed to COVID-19. Both conserved end residues are part of each CDR3. The D gene is left open where the match is weak. Only part of the rows carry a size: once, few, many, or a class if the clone is expanded.

j_call d_call v_call clone_size cdr3_aa cdr3_nt
TRBJ1-6 . TRBV27 . CASSLSSLASPLHF TGTGCCAGCAGTTTATCCTCTTTGGCTTCACCCCTCCACTTT
TRBJ1-1 TRBD1 TRBV4-1 once CASSLRTGGGTEAFF TGCGCCAGCAGCCTTCGGACAGGGGGGGGAACTGAAGCTTTCTTT
TRBJ2-2 TRBD1 TRBV10-1 . CASRESGQGGTGELFF TGCGCCAGCAGAGAGTCGGGACAGGGAGGCACCGGGGAGCTGTTTTTT
TRBJ2-3 . TRBV6-4 . CASSDSSGRGADTQYF TGTGCCAGCAGTGACTCTAGCGGCCGAGGGGCGGATACGCAGTATTTT
TRBJ2-5 TRBD2 TRBV6-5 once CASSYSMGGLQETQYF TGTGCCAGCAGTTACTCGATGGGGGGACTACAAGAGACCCAGTACTTC
TRBJ2-3 TRBD1 TRBV29-1 . CSGNRQGASTDTQYF TGCAGCGGCAACAGACAGGGGGCCAGCACAGATACGCAGTATTTT
TRBJ2-3 . TRBV27 . CASSIQGSTDTQYF TGTGCCAGCAGTATACAGGGTTCCACAGATACGCAGTATTTT
TRBJ1-2 . TRBV19 few CASVGQGGDYGYTF TGTGCCTCCGTTGGCCAGGGAGGGGACTATGGCTACACCTTC
TRBJ1-1 . TRBV19 . CASSINRNTEAFF TGTGCCAGTAGTATCAACAGGAACACTGAAGCTTTCTTT
TRBJ1-2 TRBD1 TRBV9 . CASSEEGTANYGYTF TGTGCCAGCAGCGAGGAAGGGACAGCTAACTATGGCTACACCTTC
TRBJ1-5 . TRBV3-1/TRBV3-2 . CASSQAPGNQPQHF TGTGCCAGCAGCCAAGCCCCGGGCAATCAGCCCCAGCATTTT
TRBJ2-7 TRBD2 TRBV11-2 . CASSLVSGKGEQYF TGTGCCAGCAGCTTAGTGAGCGGGAAAGGCGAGCAGTACTTC
TRBJ1-1 . TRBV19 . CASRPGQSPRRFF TGTGCCAGCCGACCCGGACAGTCTCCCCGGAGGTTCTTT
TRBJ2-7 . TRBV5-6 . CASSLGVGAYEQYF TGTGCCAGCAGCTTAGGGGTTGGGGCGTACGAGCAGTACTTC
TRBJ1-5 . TRBV3-1/TRBV3-2 few CASSQELNQPQHF TGTGCCAGCAGCCAAGAACTGAATCAGCCCCAGCATTTT
TRBJ2-4 TRBD2 TRBV9 once CASSVFERTSGNIQYF TGTGCCAGCAGCGTATTCGAAAGGACTAGCGGAAACATTCAGTACTTC
TRBJ2-2 TRBD2 TRBV10-3 . CAISAGVAGELEPVTGELFF TGTGCCATCAGTGCAGGTGTAGCGGGGGAACTAGAACCCGTCACCGGGGAGCTGTTTTTT
TRBJ1-1 TRBD1 TRBV3-1/TRBV3-2 . CASSLQGASTEAFF TGTGCCAGCAGCCTCCAGGGGGCCTCAACTGAAGCTTTCTTT
TRBJ2-7 . TRBV11-2 . CASSLTRTYEQYF TGTGCCAGCAGCCTAACTCGAACCTACGAGCAGTACTTC
TRBJ2-2 TRBD1 TRBV7-8 once CASSYDRVTGELFF TGTGCCAGCAGTTATGACAGGGTCACCGGGGAGCTGTTTTTT
TRBJ1-5 . TRBV18 . CASSPDSPERPQHF TGTGCCAGCTCTCCAGACAGCCCCGAGCGGCCCCAGCATTTT
TRBJ2-6 . TRBV27 . CASKGGTGANVLTF TGTGCCAGCAAGGGAGGTACTGGGGCCAACGTCCTGACTTTC
TRBJ1-1 TRBD1 TRBV12-3/TRBV12-4 . CASNPSGGQAFF TGTGCCAGCAACCCATCAGGGGGGCAAGCTTTCTTT
TRBJ1-2 . TRBV5-1 . CASSLGGGGSINYGYTF TGCGCCAGCAGCTTGGGAGGAGGAGGGTCCATTAACTATGGCTACACCTTC
TRBJ1-5 . TRBV7-9 . CASSPGLGANQPQHF TGTGCCAGCAGCCCCGGATTGGGGGCGAATCAGCCCCAGCATTTT
TRBJ1-5 TRBD1 TRBV6-6 . CASSYTAGQPHF TGTGCCAGCAGTTACACCGCGGGACAGCCGCATTTT
TRBJ1-1 . TRBV10-3 . CAISDQRAGTEAFF TGTGCCATCAGTGACCAGAGGGCCGGGACTGAAGCTTTCTTT
TRBJ2-1 TRBD1 TRBV7-9 few CASSLDAQGAEQFF TGTGCCAGCAGCTTAGATGCTCAGGGGGCTGAGCAGTTCTTC
TRBJ1-2 TRBD1 TRBV19 . CASSPYRGGYTF TGTGCCAGTAGTCCCTACAGGGGCGGCTACACCTTC
TRBJ1-2 TRBD1 TRBV9 . CASSLQQGDYGYTF TGTGCCAGCAGCCTCCAACAGGGGGACTATGGCTACACCTTC
TRBJ1-5 . TRBV2 . CASSVTGVQPQHF TGTGCCAGCAGTGTCACGGGGGTGCAGCCCCAGCATTTT
TRBJ2-1 . TRBV6-1 . CASSEEASPVDEQFF TGTGCCAGCAGTGAAGAGGCTAGCCCCGTGGATGAGCAGTTCTTC
TRBJ1-6 . TRBV5-1 . CASSLDLGLNSPLHF TGCGCCAGCAGCTTGGATCTGGGCTTGAATTCACCCCTCCACTTT
TRBJ2-1 TRBD2 TRBV18 few CASSPAGGSNEQFF TGTGCCAGCTCACCGGCGGGGGGCTCCAATGAGCAGTTCTTC
TRBJ1-1 . TRBV15 . CATSIAAGDTEAFF TGTGCCACCAGCATTGCTGCGGGGGACACTGAAGCTTTCTTT
TRBJ1-6 . TRBV5-6 . CASSSSRDSSYNSPLHF TGTGCCAGCAGCTCCAGCAGGGATAGCTCCTATAATTCACCCCTCCACTTT
TRBJ1-6 . TRBV10-1 . CASSVLLNSPLHF TGCGCCAGCAGTGTCCTGCTAAATTCACCCCTCCACTTT
TRBJ2-7 . TRBV4-1 . CASSQQPGHRTYEQYF TGCGCCAGCAGCCAACAACCGGGACACAGAACCTACGAGCAGTACTTC
TRBJ1-6 TRBD1 TRBV7-3 . CASSLLGTDNSPLHF TGTGCCAGCAGCCTACTCGGGACAGATAATTCACCCCTCCACTTT
TRBJ2-1 . TRBV6-5 . CASSARGDEQFF TGTGCCAGCAGCGCCAGGGGAGATGAGCAGTTCTTC
TRBJ1-5 . TRBV6-5 . CASTQGGARQPQHF TGTGCCAGCACCCAAGGGGGGGCAAGGCAGCCCCAGCATTTT
TRBJ2-5 TRBD2 TRBV7-8 . CASSFTSGGGFQETQYF TGTGCCAGCAGCTTTACTAGCGGGGGGGGTTTTCAAGAGACCCAGTACTTC
TRBJ2-7 . TRBV21-1 . CAGPPRRGVSYEQYF TGTGCCGGGCCCCCCCGGCGGGGGGTTTCCTACGAGCAGTACTTC
TRBJ2-2 . TRBV9 . CASSAGEISTGELFF TGTGCCAGCAGCGCCGGGGAGATCAGCACCGGGGAGCTGTTTTTT
TRBJ1-3 . TRBV4-3 once CASSRRAQAGPYSGNTIYF TGCGCCAGCAGCCGGAGAGCCCAGGCGGGACCCTACTCTGGAAACACCATATATTTT
TRBJ2-4 TRBD1 TRBV2 . CASRGDRGLSRVNIQYF TGTGCCAGCAGGGGGGACAGGGGGCTTAGTAGAGTGAACATTCAGTACTTC
TRBJ2-2 TRBD2 TRBV7-7 . CASSLRVLAENTGELFF TGTGCTAGCAGTCTTCGGGTACTAGCGGAGAACACCGGGGAGCTGTTTTTT
TRBJ1-5 . TRBV7-9 . CASSLKGVSPQHF TGTGCCAGCAGCTTGAAAGGGGTGTCGCCCCAGCATTTT
TRBJ1-5 . TRBV7-9 . CASSPSGGPDPPQHF TGTGCCAGCAGCCCCAGCGGTGGTCCTGATCCGCCCCAGCATTTT
TRBJ2-1 . TRBV18 . CASSPLEFQGGFLDNEQFF TGTGCCAGCTCACCATTGGAGTTTCAGGGAGGCTTTTTGGACAATGAGCAGTTCTTC
TRBJ2-5 . TRBV14 . CASSRIRQAQETQYF TGTGCCAGCAGCCGTATTCGACAGGCCCAAGAGACCCAGTACTTC
TRBJ1-5 TRBD1 TRBV27 . CASRSTGGSQPQHF TGTGCCAGCAGATCTACAGGGGGCAGTCAGCCCCAGCATTTT
TRBJ2-7 . TRBV3-1/TRBV3-2 . CASSQDSYEQYF TGTGCCAGCAGCCAAGACAGCTACGAGCAGTACTTC
TRBJ1-6 TRBD1 TRBV7-9 . CASSSDRGLNSPLHF TGTGCCAGCAGCTCGGACAGGGGGCTCAATTCACCCCTCCACTTT
TRBJ1-5 TRBD1 TRBV30 . CAWSARQGSQPQHF TGTGCCTGGAGTGCCCGACAGGGGAGTCAGCCCCAGCATTTT
TRBJ2-2 . TRBV7-3 . CASSPQGYTGELFF TGTGCCAGCAGTCCCCAGGGGTACACCGGGGAGCTGTTTTTT
TRBJ1-2 . TRBV18 . CASSPPGEVYGYTF TGTGCCAGCTCACCTCCCGGGGAGGTCTATGGCTACACCTTC
TRBJ1-1 . TRBV25-1 . CASSEMRNTEAFF TGTGCCAGCAGTGAAATGCGGAACACTGAAGCTTTCTTT
TRBJ1-5 . TRBV3-1/TRBV3-2 . CASSQAGMGNQPQHF TGTGCCAGCAGCCAAGCGGGTATGGGCAATCAGCCCCAGCATTTT